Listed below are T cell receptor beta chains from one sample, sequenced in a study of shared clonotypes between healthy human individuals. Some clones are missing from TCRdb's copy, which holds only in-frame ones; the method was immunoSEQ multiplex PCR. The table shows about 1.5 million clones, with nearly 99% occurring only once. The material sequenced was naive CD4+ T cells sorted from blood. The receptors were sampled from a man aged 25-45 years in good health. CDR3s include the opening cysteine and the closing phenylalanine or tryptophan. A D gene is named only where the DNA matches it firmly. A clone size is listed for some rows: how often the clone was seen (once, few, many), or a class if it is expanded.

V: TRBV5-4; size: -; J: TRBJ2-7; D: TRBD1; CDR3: CASSSSNSGTGYEQYF; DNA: TGTGCCAGCAGCTCTTCTAATTCCGGGACAGGCTACGAGCAGTACTTC
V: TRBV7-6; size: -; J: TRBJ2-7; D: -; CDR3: CASSSIPLGEQYF; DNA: TGTGCCAGCAGCTCGATCCCCCTAGGCGAGCAGTACTTC
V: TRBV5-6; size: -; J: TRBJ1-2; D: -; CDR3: CASSLRGLNYGYTF; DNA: TGTGCCAGCAGCTTGAGGGGTCTTAACTATGGCTACACCTTC
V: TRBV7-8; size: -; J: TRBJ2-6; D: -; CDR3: CASSLQGLTTSAPGANVLTF; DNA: TGTGCCAGCAGCTTACAAGGTTTAACGACTAGTGCCCCTGGGGCCAACGTCCTGACTTTC
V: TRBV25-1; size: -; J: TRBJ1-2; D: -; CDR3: CASSEAGISYGYTF; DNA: TGTGCCAGCAGTGAGGCAGGGATCTCTTATGGCTACACCTTC
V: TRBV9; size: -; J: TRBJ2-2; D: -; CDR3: CASSGKGLGLNTGELFF; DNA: TGTGCCAGCAGCGGAAAGGGTCTTGGACTGAACACCGGGGAGCTGTTTTTT
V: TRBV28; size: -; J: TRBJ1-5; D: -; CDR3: CASSLIDYSNQPQHF; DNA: TGTGCCAGCAGTTTAATAGACTATAGCAATCAGCCCCAGCATTTT
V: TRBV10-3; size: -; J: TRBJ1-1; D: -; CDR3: CAIGTSNTEAFF; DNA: TGTGCCATCGGGACATCGAACACTGAAGCTTTCTTT
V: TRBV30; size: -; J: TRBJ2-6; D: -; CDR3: CAWSVRGGTGANVLTF; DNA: TGTGCCTGGAGTGTACGAGGGGGGACTGGGGCCAACGTCCTGACTTTC
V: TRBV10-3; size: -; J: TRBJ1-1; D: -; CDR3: CAISEPGDPNTEAFF; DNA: TGTGCCATCAGTGAACCGGGAGACCCGAACACTGAAGCTTTCTTT
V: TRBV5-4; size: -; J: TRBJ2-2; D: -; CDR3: CASSLGQVTGELFF; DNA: TGTGCCAGCAGCTTGGGGCAGGTGACCGGGGAGCTGTTTTTT
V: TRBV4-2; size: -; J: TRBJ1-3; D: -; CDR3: CASSPAAYRRRSGNTIYF; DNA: TGTGCCAGCAGCCCTGCCGCATACCGCCGTCGCTCTGGAAACACCATATATTTT
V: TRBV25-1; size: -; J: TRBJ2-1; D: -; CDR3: CASSPEGGESYNEQFF; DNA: TGTGCCAGCAGCCCAGAGGGGGGGGAATCCTACAATGAGCAGTTCTTC
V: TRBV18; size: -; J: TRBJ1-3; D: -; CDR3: CASSPGAWTIYF; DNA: TGTGCCAGCTCACCAGGAGCTTGGACCATATATTTT
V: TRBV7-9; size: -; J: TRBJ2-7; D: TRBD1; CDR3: CASSPRTGNHEQYF; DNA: TGTGCCAGCAGCCCCCGGACAGGGAACCACGAGCAGTACTTC
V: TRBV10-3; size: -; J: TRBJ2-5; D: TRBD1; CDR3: CAIRVGTGKQETQYF; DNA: TGTGCCATCAGAGTCGGGACAGGGAAACAAGAGACCCAGTACTTC
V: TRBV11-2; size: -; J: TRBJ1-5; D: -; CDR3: CASSSTVDQPQHF; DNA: TGTGCCAGCAGCTCAACAGTGGATCAGCCCCAGCATTTT
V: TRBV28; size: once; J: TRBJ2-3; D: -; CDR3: CASSLLSHTQYF; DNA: TGTGCCAGCAGTTTATTGTCCCATACGCAGTATTTT
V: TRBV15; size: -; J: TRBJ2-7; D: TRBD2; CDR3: CATTKWARENPHEQYF; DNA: TGTGCCACCACCAAGTGGGCGCGGGAGAATCCCCACGAGCAGTACTTC
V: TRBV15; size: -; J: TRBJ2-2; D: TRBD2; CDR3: CATSRVRLADTGELFF; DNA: TGTGCCACCAGCAGAGTTCGGCTAGCGGACACCGGGGAGCTGTTTTTT
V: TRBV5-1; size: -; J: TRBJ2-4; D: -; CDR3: CASSYTQVSSKNIQYF; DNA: TGCGCCAGCAGCTATACGCAGGTTTCGTCCAAAAACATTCAGTACTTC
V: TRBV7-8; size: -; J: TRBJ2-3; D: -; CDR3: CASSLPRVGTDTQYF; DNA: TGTGCCAGCAGCTTACCCCGAGTGGGCACAGATACGCAGTATTTT
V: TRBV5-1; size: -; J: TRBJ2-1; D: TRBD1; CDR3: CASSSQGENEQFF; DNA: TGCGCCAGCAGCTCCCAGGGGGAAAATGAGCAGTTCTTC
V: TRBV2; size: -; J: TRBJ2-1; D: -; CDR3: CASSEPRGDEQFF; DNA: TGTGCCAGCAGTGAACCGCGGGGCGATGAGCAGTTCTTC